This paragraph covers one T cell receptor (beta chain) sequence. The target antigen is unknown. This entry belongs to a study of cytomegalovirus exposure and HLA in healthy donors. CDR3 length: 14 residues. Per the germline V gene, CDR1 is MNHEY and CDR2 is SVGAGI. J lost 3 bases, V lost 4 bases, and 4 bases had no gene match. General study results and limits: Several of the most significant clusters appeared linked to common viral pathogens, based on a later analysis. Accurate HLA-A and HLA-B prediction from TCR beta sequences was reported for most subjects.

The study sampled nominally healthy donors, though unrecorded immune exposures were likely. The PCR contained 60 Vbeta and 13 Jbeta primers. In the authors' methods: It was a later analysis that counted roughly 80 million unique TCR beta chains, of which some 9.9 million were shared. The table came from immunoSEQ multiplex PCR; TCRdb's copy has only in-frame clones and leaves some out. D and trimming were read from the DNA, whereas the V and J calls and clone size are those reported in that table. Seen here are about 130,000 clones, over 80% observed once, and the top ten hold over 1%. The genes are TRBV6-5 and TRBJ2-7; 9 positions agree with TRBD2. The sample consisted of PBMCs. This receptor was obtained from a boy aged 10-17 years in good health and CMV-seronegative. The CDR3 protein is CASSSQREVYEQYF. The CDR3 DNA is TGTGCCAGCAGTTCCCAGCGGGAGGTCTACGAGCAGTACTTC.